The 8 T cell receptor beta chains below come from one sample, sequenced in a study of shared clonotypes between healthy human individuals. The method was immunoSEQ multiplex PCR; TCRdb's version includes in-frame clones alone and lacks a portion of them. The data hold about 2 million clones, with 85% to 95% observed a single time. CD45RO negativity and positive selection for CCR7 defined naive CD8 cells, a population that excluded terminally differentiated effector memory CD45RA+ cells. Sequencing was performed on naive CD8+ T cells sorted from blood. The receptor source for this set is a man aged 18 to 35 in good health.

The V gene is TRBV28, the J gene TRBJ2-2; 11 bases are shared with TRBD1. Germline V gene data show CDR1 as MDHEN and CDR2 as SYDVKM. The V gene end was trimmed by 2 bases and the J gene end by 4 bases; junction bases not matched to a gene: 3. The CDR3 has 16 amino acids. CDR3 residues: CASSLTGTGGTGELFF. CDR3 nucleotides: TGTGCCAGCAGTTTAACCGGGACAGGGGGCACCGGGGAGCTGTTTTTT. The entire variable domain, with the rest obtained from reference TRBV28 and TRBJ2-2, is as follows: DVKVTQSSRYLVKRTGEKVFLECVQDMDHENMFWYRQDPGLGLRLIYFSYDVKMKEKGDIPEGYSVSREKKERFSLILESASTNQTSMYLCASSLTGTGGTGELFFGEGSRLTVL.

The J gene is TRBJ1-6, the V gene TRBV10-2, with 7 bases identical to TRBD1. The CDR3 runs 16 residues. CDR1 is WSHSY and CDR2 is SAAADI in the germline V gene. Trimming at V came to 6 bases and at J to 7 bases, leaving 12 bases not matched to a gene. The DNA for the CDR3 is TGCGCCAGCAGAACCGGGACAGAAGACCCCAATTCACCCCTCCACTTT. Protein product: CASRTGTEDPNSPLHF.

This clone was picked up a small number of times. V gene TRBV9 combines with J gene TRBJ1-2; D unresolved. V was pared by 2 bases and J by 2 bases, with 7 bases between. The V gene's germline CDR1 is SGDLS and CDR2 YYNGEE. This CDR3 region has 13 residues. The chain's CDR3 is CASSVWQNYGYTF. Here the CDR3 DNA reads TGTGCCAGCAGCGTGTGGCAGAACTATGGCTACACCTTC. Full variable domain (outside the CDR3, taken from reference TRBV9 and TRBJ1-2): DSGVTQTPKHLITATGQRVTLRCSPRSGDLSVYWYQQSLDQGLQFLIQYYNGEERAKGNILERFSAQQFPDLHSELNLSSLELGDSALYFCASSVWQNYGYTFGSGTRLTVV.

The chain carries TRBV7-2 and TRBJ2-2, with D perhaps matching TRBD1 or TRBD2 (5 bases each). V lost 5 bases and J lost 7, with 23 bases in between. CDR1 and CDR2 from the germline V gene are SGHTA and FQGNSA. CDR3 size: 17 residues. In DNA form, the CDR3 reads TGTGCCAGCAGCCGGACTGAGTCTATGGGGCGGTTCGGGGAGCTGTTTTTT. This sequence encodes CASSRTESMGRFGELFF.

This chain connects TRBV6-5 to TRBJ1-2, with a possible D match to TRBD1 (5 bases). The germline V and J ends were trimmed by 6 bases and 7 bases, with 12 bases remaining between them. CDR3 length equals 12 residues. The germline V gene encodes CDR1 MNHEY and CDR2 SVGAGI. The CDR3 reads CASSTEGLGYTF. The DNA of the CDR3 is TGTGCCAGCAGCACAGAGGGACTTGGCTACACCTTC.

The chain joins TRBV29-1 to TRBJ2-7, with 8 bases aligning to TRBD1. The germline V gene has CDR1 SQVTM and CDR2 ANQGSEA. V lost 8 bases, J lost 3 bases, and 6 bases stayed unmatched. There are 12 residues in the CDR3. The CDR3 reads CSSRTGNYEQYF. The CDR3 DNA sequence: TGCAGCTCCAGGACAGGGAACTACGAGCAGTACTTC.

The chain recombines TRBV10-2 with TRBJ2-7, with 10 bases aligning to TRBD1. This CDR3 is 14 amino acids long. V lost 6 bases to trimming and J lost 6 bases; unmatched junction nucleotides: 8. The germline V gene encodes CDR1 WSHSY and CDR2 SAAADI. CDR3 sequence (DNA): TGCGCCAGCAGATCCCGGGACAGGGGCATCGAGCAGTACTTC. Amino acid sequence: CASRSRDRGIEQYF.

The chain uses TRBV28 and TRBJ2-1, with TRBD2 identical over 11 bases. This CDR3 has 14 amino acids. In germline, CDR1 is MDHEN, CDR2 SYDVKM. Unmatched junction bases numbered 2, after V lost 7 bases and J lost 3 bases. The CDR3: CASTTSGGYNEQFF. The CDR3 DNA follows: TGTGCCAGCACCACTAGCGGGGGCTACAATGAGCAGTTCTTC.